The present entry profiles one T cell receptor (beta chain) with its context. Its antigen is unknown. Sequencing sought depths of 1 in 200,000 to 1 in 1 million T cells. Measured with immunoSEQ multiplex PCR; TCRdb has only the in-frame clones, and not every one. Among around 91,000 clones listed, more than 70% were seen once. The CDR3 is 16 residues long. The V gene's germline CDR1 is ENHRY and CDR2 SYGVKD. Trimming cost V 0 bases and J 3 bases; bases outside gene matches: 3. This specimen comes from a study of cytotoxic CD8 clonotypes in ibrutinib-treated CLL. About the research overall: Samples showed on average around 250,000 productive templates and roughly 90,000 productive rearrangements.

Study-wide results and limits: Clonality was higher at baseline than in age-matched healthy donors and tracked circulating CD8+ T-cell counts. Clonality was higher at ibrutinib response and returned toward baseline at progression.

This TCR was recovered from a human donor with chronic lymphocytic leukemia. The specimen comprised PBMCs, sampled before ibrutinib treatment. V usage is TRBV10-3 and J usage is TRBJ2-2; 8 bases fit TRBD2. DNA of the CDR3: TGTGCCATCAGTGAGTCGACGGGAGGGTACACCGGGGAGCTGTTTTTT. It yields the protein CAISESTGGYTGELFF.